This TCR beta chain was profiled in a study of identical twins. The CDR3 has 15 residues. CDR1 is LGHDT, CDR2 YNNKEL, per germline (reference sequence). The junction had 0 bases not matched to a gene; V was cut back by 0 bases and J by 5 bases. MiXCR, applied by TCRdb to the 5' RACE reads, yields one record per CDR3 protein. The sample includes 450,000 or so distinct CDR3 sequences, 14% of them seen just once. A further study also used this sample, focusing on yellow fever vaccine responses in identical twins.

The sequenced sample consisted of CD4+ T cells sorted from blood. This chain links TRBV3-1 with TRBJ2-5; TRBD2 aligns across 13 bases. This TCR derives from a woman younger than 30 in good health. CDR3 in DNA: TGTGCCAGCAGCCAAGAGGGACTAGCGGGGGAGACCCAGTACTTC. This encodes CASSQEGLAGETQYF.